This TCR beta chain is from a study of HIV-infected patients and healthy controls. TCRdb redid the calling of the 5' RACE reads with MiXCR, one entry per CDR3 protein. The table records about 67,000 distinct CDR3 sequences, roughly 16% of them present only once. The CDR3 extends over 13 amino acids. Germline V gives CDR1 DFQATT, CDR2 SNEGSKA (reference sequence). The junction had 8 bases not matched to a gene; V was cut back by 6 bases and J by 6 bases. There are a few counts of this clonotype. Sequencing was performed on CD4+ T cells from blood. This rearrangement joins TRBV20-1 to TRBJ1-5, with 7 bases identical to TRBD1. The receptor comes from a human donor in good health. The CDR3 coding sequence is TGCAGTGCCTTGAGACAGGGAGGTCAGCCCCAGCATTTT. Protein: CSALRQGGQPQHF.